This TCR beta chain was sequenced during a study of T cell responses to AZD1222 COVID-19 vaccine (dated by TCRdb to the early 2020s). Some background on the complete study: AZD1222 recipients with second doses at about 4 weeks or about 12 weeks were pooled, because spike-specific TCR depth and breadth did not differ between schedules. A total of 233 trial participants underwent TCR sequencing, of whom 207 had received two doses of AZD1222 and roughly 26 had received two doses of the MenACWY control vaccine. Trial participants were enrolled by age into subgroups of 18-55, 56-69 and 70-plus years, and roughly 150, 30 and 60 TCR-sequenced participants, respectively, were included in these subgroups.

The germline V gene specifies SGDLS as CDR1 and YYNGEE as CDR2. The CDR3, cysteine through phenylalanine, is 14 amino acids long. The read is trimmed to its CDR3 DNA, 42 bases read in frame from base 1. V is cut by 1 base and J by 2 bases, and the space between the germline ends is 8 bases. This specimen's time point label, interpreted: baseline before first vaccination. Vaccinee samples came from UK trials COV001 and COV002, including a single-blind randomized controlled phase 2/3 trial of AZD1222 (ChAdOx1 nCoV-19) in healthy adults. Trial participant PBMC samples were collected at day 0 and day 28 after the second dose for TCRbeta chain sequencing. General findings and caveats noted by the study authors: The vaccine-associated CD4 TCRs covered the entire spike protein, and the dominant responses fell in regions 160-218 and 743-854. Conclusions about previously exposed vaccinees are limited, since just five or six AZD1222 recipients were seropositive for SARS-CoV-2 at baseline. In the small 56-69-year group, the increase in depth fell short of significance, most likely because of low power. Participants were mostly white British, with more females than males. The authors suggested clonal diversity may have been underestimated. Epitopes outside the regions mutated in the B.1.351 and B.1.1.7 variants were reportedly recognized by nearly half of the unique spike-specific TCRs. Because no samples from the day 14 peak response were available, repertoires could be characterized only after the peak T cell response. After two AZD1222 doses, spike-specific TCR breadth and depth were significantly higher than at day 0 and than in MenACWY recipients.

Concerning this clone: What antigen it recognizes has not been identified. Per-base qualities were not stored, and no clone one base away is much larger.

The CDR3 regions of human TCRbeta chains were analyzed by immunosequencing. From the authors' description of their analysis: Repertoire TCRs were matched against a reference library of SARS-CoV-2-specific TCRs generated with the MIRA antigen-specificity platform. Breadth meant the fraction of unique TCRs that were SARS-CoV-2-associated, whereas depth meant the fraction of total T cells that were SARS-CoV-2-associated. Using the MIRA data, each spike-specific TCR was mapped to the spike region that the TCR reacts to and placed in a CD4 or CD8 class. Log10-transformed breadth and depth values were compared by one-way ANOVA with Sidak's multiple comparisons tests. What TCRdb holds here is the immuneACCESS table cut down to in-frame rearrangements. Part of the clones is not present; checked against another copy, under half of the missing clones reflect an unresolved V gene, and the others are unexplained. V, J and clone size were drawn from that table, and D and trimming were deduced from the DNA. The sample profile shows 160,000 or so clones; roughly nine tenths of them were found once. Less than 2.5% of the sample rests with the top ten.

The clonotype originates from an adult in good health. Specimen: peripheral blood, collected on day 0 of AZD1222 vaccination. The chain was built from TRBV9 and TRBJ2-3, with the D segment identity uncertain. DNA sequence: TGTGCCAGCAGCGTAAGGTCTTCCACAGATACGCAGTATTTT. It translates to CASSVRSSTDTQYF.